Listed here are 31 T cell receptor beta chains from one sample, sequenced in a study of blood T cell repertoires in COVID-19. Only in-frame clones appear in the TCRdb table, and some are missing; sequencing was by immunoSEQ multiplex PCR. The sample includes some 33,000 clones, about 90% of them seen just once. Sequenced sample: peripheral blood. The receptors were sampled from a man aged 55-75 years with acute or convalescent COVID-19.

CDR3 sequence reads: CASSLALPSYNEQFF. DNA for the CDR3: TGTGCCAGCAGCTTAGCGCTACCTAGCTACAATGAGCAGTTCTTC. The chain employs TRBV7-9 and TRBJ2-1; no definite D call. Germline V gene lookup returns CDR1 SEHNR and CDR2 FQNEAQ (reference sequence). The length of the CDR3 is 15 residues. V lost 0 bases and J 3 bases, leaving 9 bases between the germline ends.

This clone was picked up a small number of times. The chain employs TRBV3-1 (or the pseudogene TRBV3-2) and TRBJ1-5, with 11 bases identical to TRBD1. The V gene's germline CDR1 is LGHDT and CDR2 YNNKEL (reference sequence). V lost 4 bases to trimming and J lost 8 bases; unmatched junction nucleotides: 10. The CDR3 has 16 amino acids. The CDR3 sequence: CASSPRHGQGAEPQHF. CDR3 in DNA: TGTGCCAGCAGCCCCCGCCACGGACAGGGGGCTGAGCCCCAGCATTTT.

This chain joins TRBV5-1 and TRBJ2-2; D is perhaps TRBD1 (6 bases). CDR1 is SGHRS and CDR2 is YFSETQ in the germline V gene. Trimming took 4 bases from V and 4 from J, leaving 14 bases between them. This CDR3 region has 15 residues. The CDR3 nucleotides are TGCGCCAGCAGCACGGGCGACAGGATCACCGGGGAGCTGTTTTTT. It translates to CASSTGDRITGELFF.

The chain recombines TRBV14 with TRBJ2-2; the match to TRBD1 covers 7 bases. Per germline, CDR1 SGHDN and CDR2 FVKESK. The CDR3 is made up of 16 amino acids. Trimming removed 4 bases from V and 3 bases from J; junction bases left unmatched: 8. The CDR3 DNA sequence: TGTGCCAGCAGCCCTCGGACAGGCTTTCACACCGGGGAGCTGTTTTTT. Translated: CASSPRTGFHTGELFF. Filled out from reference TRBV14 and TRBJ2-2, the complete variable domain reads EAGVTQFPSHSVIEKGQTVTLRCDPISGHDNLYWYRRVMGKEIKFLLHFVKESKQDESGMPNNRFLAERTGGTYSTLKVQPAELEDSGVYFCASSPRTGFHTGELFFGEGSRLTVL.

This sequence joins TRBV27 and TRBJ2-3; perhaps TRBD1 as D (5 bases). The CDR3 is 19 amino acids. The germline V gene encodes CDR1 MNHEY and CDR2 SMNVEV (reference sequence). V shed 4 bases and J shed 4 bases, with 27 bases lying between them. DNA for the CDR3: TGTGCCAGCAGTTATGGTGACAGAGGTGACACCAAGGAAGCAGATACGCAGTATTTT. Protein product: CASSYGDRGDTKEADTQYF.

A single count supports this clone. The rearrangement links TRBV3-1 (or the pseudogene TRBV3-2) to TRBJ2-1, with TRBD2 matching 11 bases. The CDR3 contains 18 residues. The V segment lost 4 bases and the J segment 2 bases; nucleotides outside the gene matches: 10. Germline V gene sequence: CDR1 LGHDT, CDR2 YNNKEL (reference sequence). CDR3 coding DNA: TGTGCCAGCAGCCCCCGGGGTAGCGGGAGGGGTACCTACAATGAGCAGTTCTTC. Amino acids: CASSPRGSGRGTYNEQFF.

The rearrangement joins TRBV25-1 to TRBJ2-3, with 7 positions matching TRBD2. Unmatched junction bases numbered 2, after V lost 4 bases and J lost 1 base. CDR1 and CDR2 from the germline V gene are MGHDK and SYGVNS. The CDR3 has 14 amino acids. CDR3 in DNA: TGTGCCAGCAGTGTGGCGGGAGGCACAGATACGCAGTATTTT. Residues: CASSVAGGTDTQYF.

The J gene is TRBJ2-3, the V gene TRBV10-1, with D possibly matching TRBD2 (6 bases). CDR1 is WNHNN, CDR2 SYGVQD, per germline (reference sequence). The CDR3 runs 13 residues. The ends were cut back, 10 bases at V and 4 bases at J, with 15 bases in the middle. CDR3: CATAGEVADTQYF. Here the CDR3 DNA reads TGCGCCACGGCCGGGGAGGTGGCAGATACGCAGTATTTT.

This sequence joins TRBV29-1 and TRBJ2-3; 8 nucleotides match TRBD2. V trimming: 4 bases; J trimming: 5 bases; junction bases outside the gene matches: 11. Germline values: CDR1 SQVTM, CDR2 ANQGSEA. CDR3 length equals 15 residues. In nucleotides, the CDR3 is TGCAGCGTTGCCCCCGGGACTAGTGGGGGAGATACGCAGTATTTT. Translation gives CSVAPGTSGGDTQYF.

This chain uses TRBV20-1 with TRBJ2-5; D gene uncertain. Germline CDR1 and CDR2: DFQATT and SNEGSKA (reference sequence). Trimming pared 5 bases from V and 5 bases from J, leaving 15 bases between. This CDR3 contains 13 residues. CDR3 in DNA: TGCAGTGCTGGTGGTTTGGTCGAGGAGACCCAGTACTTC. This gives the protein CSAGGLVEETQYF.

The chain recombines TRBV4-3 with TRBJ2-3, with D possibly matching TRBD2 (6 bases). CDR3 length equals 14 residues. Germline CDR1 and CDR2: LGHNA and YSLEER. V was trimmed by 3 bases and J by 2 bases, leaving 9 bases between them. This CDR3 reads CASSQGLSTDTQYF. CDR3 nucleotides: TGCGCCAGCAGCCAGGGACTCTCCACAGATACGCAGTATTTT.

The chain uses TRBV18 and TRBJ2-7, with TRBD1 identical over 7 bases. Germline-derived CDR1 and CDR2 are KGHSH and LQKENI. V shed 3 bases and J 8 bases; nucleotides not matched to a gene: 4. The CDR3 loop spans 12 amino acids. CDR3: CASSPDRDQQYF. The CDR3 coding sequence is TGTGCCAGCTCACCCGACAGGGATCAGCAGTACTTC.

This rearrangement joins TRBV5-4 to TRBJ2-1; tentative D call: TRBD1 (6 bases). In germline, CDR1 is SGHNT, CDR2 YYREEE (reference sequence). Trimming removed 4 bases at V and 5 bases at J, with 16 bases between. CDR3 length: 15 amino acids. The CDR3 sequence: CASSGRTVNHNEQFF. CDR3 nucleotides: TGTGCCAGCAGCGGGCGGACAGTCAACCACAATGAGCAGTTCTTC.

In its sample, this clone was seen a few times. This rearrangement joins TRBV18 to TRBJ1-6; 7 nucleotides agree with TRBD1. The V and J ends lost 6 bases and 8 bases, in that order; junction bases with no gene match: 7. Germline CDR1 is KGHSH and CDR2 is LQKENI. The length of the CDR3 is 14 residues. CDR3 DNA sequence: TGTGCCAGCTCGTTCTCAGGGGGAGATTCACCCCTCCACTTT. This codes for CASSFSGGDSPLHF.

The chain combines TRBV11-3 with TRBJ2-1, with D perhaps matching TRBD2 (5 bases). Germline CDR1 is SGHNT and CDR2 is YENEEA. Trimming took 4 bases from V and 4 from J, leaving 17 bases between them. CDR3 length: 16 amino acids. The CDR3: CASSSVGNGIYNEQFF. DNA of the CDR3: TGTGCCAGCAGCTCCGTTGGGAACGGGATTTACAATGAGCAGTTCTTC.

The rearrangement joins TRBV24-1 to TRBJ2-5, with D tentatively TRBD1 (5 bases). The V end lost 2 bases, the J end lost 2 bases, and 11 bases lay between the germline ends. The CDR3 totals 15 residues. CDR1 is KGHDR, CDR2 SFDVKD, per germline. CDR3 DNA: TGTGCCACCAGTGATTCAGGGTCGTTACAAGAGACCCAGTACTTC. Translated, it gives CATSDSGSLQETQYF.

CDR3 sequence reads: CASSIPGTALFGQYF. In nucleotides, the CDR3 is TGTGCCAGTAGTATCCCTGGGACAGCGCTCTTCGGGCAGTATTTT. The chain recombines TRBV19 with TRBJ2-3, with 7 positions matching TRBD1. Germline CDR1 reads LNHDA; CDR2 reads SQIVND (reference sequence). This CDR3 has 15 residues. V was pared by 3 bases and J by 11 bases, with 14 bases of the junction left unmatched.

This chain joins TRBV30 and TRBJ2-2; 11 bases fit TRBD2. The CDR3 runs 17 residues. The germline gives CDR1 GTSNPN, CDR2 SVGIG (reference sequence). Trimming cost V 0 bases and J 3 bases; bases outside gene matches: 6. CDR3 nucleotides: TGTGCCTGGAGTGTTTCCCGGACTAGCGGGTACACCGGGGAGCTGTTTTTT. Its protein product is CAWSVSRTSGYTGELFF.

The DNA for the CDR3 is TGTGCCAGCTCCCCCCGGGACAGGGGGGACCCCTACAATGAGCAGTTCTTC. Translating it yields CASSPRDRGDPYNEQFF. V and J are TRBV18 and TRBJ2-1; TRBD1 agrees at 11 bases. This CDR3 spans 17 amino acids. Trimming took 6 bases from V and 2 from J; bases not matched to a gene: 9. Germline V gene data show CDR1 as KGHSH and CDR2 as LQKENI.

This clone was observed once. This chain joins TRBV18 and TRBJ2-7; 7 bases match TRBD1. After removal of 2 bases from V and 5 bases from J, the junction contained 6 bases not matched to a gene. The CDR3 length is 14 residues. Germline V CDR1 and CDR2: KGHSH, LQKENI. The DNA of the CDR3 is TGTGCCAGCTCACCAAGGACAGGTAACGACGAGCAGTACTTC. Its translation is CASSPRTGNDEQYF.

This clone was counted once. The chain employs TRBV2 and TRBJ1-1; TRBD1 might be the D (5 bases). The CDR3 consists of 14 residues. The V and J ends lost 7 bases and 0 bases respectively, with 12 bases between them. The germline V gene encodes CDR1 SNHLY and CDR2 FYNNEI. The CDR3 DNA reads TGTGCCAGCACCCGGGGACTAATGAACACTGAAGCTTTCTTT. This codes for CASTRGLMNTEAFF.

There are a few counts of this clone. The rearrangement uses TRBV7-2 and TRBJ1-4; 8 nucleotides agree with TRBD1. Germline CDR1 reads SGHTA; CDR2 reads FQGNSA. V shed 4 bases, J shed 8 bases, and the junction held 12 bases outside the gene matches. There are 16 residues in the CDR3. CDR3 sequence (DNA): TGTGCCAGCAGCTCCCAATCGACAGGGGCTCTGGAAAAACTGTTTTTT. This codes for CASSSQSTGALEKLFF. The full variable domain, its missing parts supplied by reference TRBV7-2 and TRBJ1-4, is GAGVSQSPSNKVTEKGKDVELRCDPISGHTALYWYRQSLGQGLEFLIYFQGNSAPDKSGLPSDRFSAERTGGSVSTLTIQRTQQEDSAVYLCASSSQSTGALEKLFFGSGTQLSVL.

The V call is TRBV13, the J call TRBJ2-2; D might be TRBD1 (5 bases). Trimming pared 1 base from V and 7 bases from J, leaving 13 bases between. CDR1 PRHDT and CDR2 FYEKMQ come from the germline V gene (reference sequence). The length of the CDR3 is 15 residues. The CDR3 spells CASSLVGPKGGELFF. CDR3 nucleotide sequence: TGTGCCAGCAGCTTAGTGGGGCCGAAGGGCGGGGAGCTGTTTTTT.

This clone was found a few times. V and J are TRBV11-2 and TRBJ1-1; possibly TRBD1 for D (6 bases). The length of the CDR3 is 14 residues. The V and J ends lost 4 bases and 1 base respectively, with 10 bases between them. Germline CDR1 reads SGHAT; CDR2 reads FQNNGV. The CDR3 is CASSSVRGNTEAFF. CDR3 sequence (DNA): TGTGCCAGCAGCTCAGTCAGGGGGAACACTGAAGCTTTCTTT.

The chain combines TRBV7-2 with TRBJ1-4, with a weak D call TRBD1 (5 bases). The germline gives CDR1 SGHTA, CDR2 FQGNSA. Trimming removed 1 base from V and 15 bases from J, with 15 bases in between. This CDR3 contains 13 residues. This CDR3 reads CASSLVGGGVMFF. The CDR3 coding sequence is TGTGCCAGCAGCTTAGTGGGCGGGGGGGTCATGTTTTTT.

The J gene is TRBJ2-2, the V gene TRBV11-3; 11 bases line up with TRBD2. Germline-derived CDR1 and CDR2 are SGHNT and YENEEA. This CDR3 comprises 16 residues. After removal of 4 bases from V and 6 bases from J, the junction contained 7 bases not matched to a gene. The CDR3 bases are TGTGCCAGCAGCTCAGAACTAGCGGGAGCCGCCGGGGAGCTGTTTTTT. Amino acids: CASSSELAGAAGELFF.

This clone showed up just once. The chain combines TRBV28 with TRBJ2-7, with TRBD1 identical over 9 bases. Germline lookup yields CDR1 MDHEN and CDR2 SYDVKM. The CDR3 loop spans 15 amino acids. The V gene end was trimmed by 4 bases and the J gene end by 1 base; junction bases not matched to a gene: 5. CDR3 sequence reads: CASSSVGTGSYEQYF. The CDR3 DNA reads TGTGCCAGCAGTTCAGTGGGGACAGGGTCCTACGAGCAGTACTTC.

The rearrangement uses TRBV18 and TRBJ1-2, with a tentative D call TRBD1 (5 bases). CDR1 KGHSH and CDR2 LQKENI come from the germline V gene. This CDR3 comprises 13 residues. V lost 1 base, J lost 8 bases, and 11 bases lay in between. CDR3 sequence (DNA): TGTGCCAGCTCACCACGTCAGGGCGAGGGCTACACCTTC. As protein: CASSPRQGEGYTF.

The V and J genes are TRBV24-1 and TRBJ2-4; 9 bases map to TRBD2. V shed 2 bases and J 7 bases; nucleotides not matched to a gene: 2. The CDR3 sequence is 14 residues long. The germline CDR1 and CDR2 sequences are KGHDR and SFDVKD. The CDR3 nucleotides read TGTGCCACCAGTGATTCCGCGGGGGGGAACATTCAGTACTTC. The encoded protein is CATSDSAGGNIQYF.

As DNA, the CDR3 is TGTGCCAGCAGCTTAGCGGGTAGCGCGAATGAGCAGTTCTTC. Translation: CASSLAGSANEQFF. The chain couples TRBV11-2 to TRBJ2-1; a weak D match, TRBD2 (5 bases). Germline V gene lookup returns CDR1 SGHAT and CDR2 FQNNGV. The CDR3 covers 14 residues. V was shortened by 1 base and J by 7 bases, with 11 bases between the two germline ends.

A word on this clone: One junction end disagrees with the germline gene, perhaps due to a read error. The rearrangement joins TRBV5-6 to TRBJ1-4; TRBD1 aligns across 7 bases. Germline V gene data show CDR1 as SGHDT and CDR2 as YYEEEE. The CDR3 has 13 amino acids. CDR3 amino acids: CASSWTGRADPQF. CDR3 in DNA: TGTGCCAGCAGCTGGACAGGTAGGGCGGATCCTCAATTT.